This T cell receptor (beta chain) was captured by sequencing in a study of blood T cells in healthy people across ages. PCR was performed a second time for about 7 to 11 cycles using a sample-barcoded 5' primer and a J-beta primer mix. Each cDNA molecule received a tag from a template-switch adaptor that had 12 random nucleotides. Via MiXCR, TCRdb re-called the 5' RACE reads, giving one row per CDR3 protein. The sample has hundreds of thousands of distinct CDR3 sequences; more than 40% are singletons. This clonotype was recorded a few times. What it binds is not known. The germline V gene encodes CDR1 SQVTM and CDR2 ANQGSEA. CDR3 length: 14 amino acids. The germline V and J ends were trimmed by 1 base and 2 bases, with 8 bases remaining between them. The study's findings and limits: Donors of long life had a larger count of naive CD4+ cells and greater diversity than aged donors.

Sequenced: blood. This clonotype was sampled from an older woman in good health. This chain joins TRBV29-1 and TRBJ2-2; D may be TRBD1 (5 bases). The CDR3 nucleotides are TGCAGCGTTGAAGGGCAGGGTAACACCGGGGAGCTGTTTTTT. Its translation: CSVEGQGNTGELFF.